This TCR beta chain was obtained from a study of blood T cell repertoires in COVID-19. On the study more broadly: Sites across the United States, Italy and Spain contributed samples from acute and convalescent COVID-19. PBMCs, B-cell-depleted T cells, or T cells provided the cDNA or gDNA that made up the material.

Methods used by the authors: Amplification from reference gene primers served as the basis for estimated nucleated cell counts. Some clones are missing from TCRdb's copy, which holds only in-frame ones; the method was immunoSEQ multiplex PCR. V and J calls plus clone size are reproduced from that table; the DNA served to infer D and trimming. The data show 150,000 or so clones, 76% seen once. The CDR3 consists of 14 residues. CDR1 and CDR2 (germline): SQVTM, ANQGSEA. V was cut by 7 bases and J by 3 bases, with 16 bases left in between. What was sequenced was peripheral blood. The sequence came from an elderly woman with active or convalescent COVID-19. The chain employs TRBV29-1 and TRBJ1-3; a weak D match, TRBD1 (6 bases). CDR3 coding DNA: TGCAGCGCCGTGCGGGGGGCAGGTGGAAACACCATATATTTT. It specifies CSAVRGAGGNTIYF. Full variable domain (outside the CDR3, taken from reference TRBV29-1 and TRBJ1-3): SAVISQKPSRDICQRGTSLTIQCQVDSQVTMMFWYRQQPGQSLTLIATANQGSEATYESGFVIDKFPISRPNLTFSTLTVSNMSPEDSSIYLCSAVRGAGGNTIYFGEGSWLTVV.